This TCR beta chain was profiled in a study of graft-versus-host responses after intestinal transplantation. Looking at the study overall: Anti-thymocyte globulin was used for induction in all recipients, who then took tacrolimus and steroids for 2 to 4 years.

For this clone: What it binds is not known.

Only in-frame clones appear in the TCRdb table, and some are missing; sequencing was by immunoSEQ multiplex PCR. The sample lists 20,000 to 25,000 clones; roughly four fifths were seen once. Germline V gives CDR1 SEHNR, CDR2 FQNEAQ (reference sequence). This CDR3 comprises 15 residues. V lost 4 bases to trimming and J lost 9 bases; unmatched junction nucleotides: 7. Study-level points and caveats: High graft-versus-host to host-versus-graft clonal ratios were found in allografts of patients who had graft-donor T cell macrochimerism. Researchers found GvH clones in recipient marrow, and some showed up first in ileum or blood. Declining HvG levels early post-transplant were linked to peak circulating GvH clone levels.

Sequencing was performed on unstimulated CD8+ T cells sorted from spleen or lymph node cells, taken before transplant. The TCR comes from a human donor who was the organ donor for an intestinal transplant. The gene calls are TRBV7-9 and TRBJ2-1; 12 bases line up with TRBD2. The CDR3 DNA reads TGTGCCAGCAGCTCGCGACTAGCGGGGGACCGTGAGCAGTTCTTC. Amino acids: CASSSRLAGDREQFF.